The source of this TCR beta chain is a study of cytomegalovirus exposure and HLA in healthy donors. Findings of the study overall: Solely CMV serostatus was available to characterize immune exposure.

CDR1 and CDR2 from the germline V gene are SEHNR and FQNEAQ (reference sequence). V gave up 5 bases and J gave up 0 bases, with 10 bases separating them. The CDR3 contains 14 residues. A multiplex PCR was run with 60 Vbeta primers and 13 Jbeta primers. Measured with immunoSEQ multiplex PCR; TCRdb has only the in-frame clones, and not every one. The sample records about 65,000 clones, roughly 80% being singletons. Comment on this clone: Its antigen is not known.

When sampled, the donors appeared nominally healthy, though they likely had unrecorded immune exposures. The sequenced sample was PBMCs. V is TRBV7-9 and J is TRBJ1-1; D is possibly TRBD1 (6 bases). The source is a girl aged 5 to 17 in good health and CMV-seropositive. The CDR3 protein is CASSNRVMNTEAFF. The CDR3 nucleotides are TGTGCCAGCAGCAACAGGGTTATGAACACTGAAGCTTTCTTT.